One sample yielded the 21 T cell receptor beta chains listed below, sequenced in a study of cytomegalovirus exposure and HLA in healthy donors. Some clones are missing from TCRdb's copy, which holds only in-frame ones; the method was immunoSEQ multiplex PCR. The sample records around 50,000 clones, 94% being singletons. Sequenced input: PBMCs. The receptors were sampled from a young woman in good health and CMV-seropositive.

The CDR3 DNA sequence: TGTGCCAGCAGTGGGACGGCAGGGGCTGAAGCTTTCTTT. Protein: CASSGTAGAEAFF. This sequence joins TRBV6-1 and TRBJ1-1, with D perhaps matching TRBD1 (6 bases). Trimming removed 4 bases at V and 6 bases at J, with 12 bases between. Germline CDR1 reads MNHNS; CDR2 reads SASEGT. The CDR3 is made up of 13 amino acids.

The sample holds one count of this clone. V gene TRBV6-4 combines with J gene TRBJ2-2; 8 positions match TRBD2. Trimming cost V 3 bases and J 3 bases; bases outside gene matches: 6. The CDR3 loop spans 16 amino acids. The V gene's germline CDR1 is MRHNA and CDR2 SNTAGT. The CDR3 nucleotides read TGTGCCAGCAGTGAGCGAGCGGGAGAGGACACCGGGGAGCTGTTTTTT. Its protein is CASSERAGEDTGELFF.

This chain connects TRBV5-1 to TRBJ2-1; TRBD1 matches 12 bases. J was trimmed by 5 bases and V by 3 bases; bases with no gene match: 9. CDR3 length: 17 amino acids. CDR1 is SGHRS, CDR2 YFSETQ, per germline. The CDR3 sequence is CASSSLGQGAKDNEQFF. The CDR3 DNA sequence: TGCGCCAGCAGCTCCTTGGGACAGGGGGCGAAGGACAATGAGCAGTTCTTC.

The chain carries TRBV9 and TRBJ1-2; D is uncertain. Per the germline V gene, CDR1 is SGDLS and CDR2 is YYNGEE. Trimming cost V 0 bases and J 2 bases, with 5 bases left between them. This CDR3 comprises 13 residues. CDR3 loop: CASSVEANYGYTF. The DNA of the CDR3 is TGTGCCAGCAGCGTAGAAGCGAACTATGGCTACACCTTC.

This clone is a singleton in its sample. The chain combines TRBV4-2 with TRBJ1-5; D is unresolved. Per the germline V gene, CDR1 is LGHNA and CDR2 is YNFKEQ. CDR3 length: 13 amino acids. V lost 0 bases and J 5 bases, leaving 5 bases between the germline ends. The CDR3 loop is CASSQERYQPQHF. The CDR3, as DNA: TGTGCCAGCAGCCAAGAACGGTATCAGCCCCAGCATTTT.

The chain links TRBV7-6 to TRBJ2-3; 7 nucleotides match TRBD2. Germline assignment: CDR1 SGHVS and CDR2 FNYEAQ. V shed 1 base, J shed 0 bases, and the junction held 7 bases outside the gene matches. The CDR3 length is 17 residues. As DNA, the CDR3 is TGTGCCAGCAGCTTAGGCCCCTCGCGGGGGAGCACAGATACGCAGTATTTT. It is translated as CASSLGPSRGSTDTQYF.

Turning to this clone: Its ends do not fully match the called genes, so a read error is possible. The rearrangement joins TRBV4-3 to TRBJ2-7, with unresolved D. The germline V gene has CDR1 LGHNA and CDR2 YSLEER. The CDR3 loop spans 13 amino acids. CDR3 protein: CASSQELSNEQYF. CDR3 coding DNA: TGCGCCAGCAGCCAAGAACTCTCCAACGAGCAGTACTTC.

This chain's CDR3 is CASSPPRNTEAFF. CDR3 nucleotide sequence: TGTGCCAGCAGCCCCCCCCGGAACACTGAAGCTTTCTTT. This chain joins TRBV28 and TRBJ1-1; D unclear. The CDR3 spans 13 residues. CDR1 is MDHEN and CDR2 is SYDVKM in the germline V gene. The V gene lost 6 bases and the J gene lost 1 base, with 9 bases spanning the gap.

The rearrangement joins TRBV29-1 to TRBJ2-7, with 10 bases fitting TRBD2. CDR1 and CDR2 (germline): SQVTM, ANQGSEA. The CDR3 runs to 14 residues. Trimming removed 5 bases from V and 2 bases from J; junction bases left unmatched: 6. CDR3 sequence reads: CSVLRLAGTYEQYF. In DNA form, the CDR3 reads TGCAGCGTTCTCCGACTAGCGGGTACCTACGAGCAGTACTTC.

The chain joins TRBV4-1 to TRBJ1-4; D ambiguous. The V end lost 3 bases, the J end lost 2 bases, and 16 bases lay between the germline ends. The germline V gene has CDR1 MGHRA and CDR2 YSYEKL. The CDR3 loop spans 17 amino acids. The chain's CDR3 is CASSQSYGEPTNEKLFF. CDR3 sequence (DNA): TGCGCCAGCAGCCAGAGCTACGGGGAACCCACTAATGAAAAACTGTTTTTT.

The CDR3 DNA reads as TGTGCCATCAGTGAGTCCGGGGGGTCGGACGGGGAGCTGTTTTTT. Amino acid sequence: CAISESGGSDGELFF. The gene calls are TRBV10-3 and TRBJ2-2; 7 bases match TRBD2. CDR1 ENHRY and CDR2 SYGVKD come from the germline V gene. J was trimmed by 7 bases and V by 0 bases; bases with no gene match: 5. This CDR3 has 15 amino acids.

This clone appeared a single time. The chain is built from TRBV2 and TRBJ2-5; D uncertain. CDR1 SNHLY and CDR2 FYNNEI come from the germline V gene. The V end lost 3 bases, the J end lost 1 base, and 12 bases lay between the germline ends. The CDR3 is 15 residues long. The CDR3 region is CASSELRQIQETQYF. As DNA, the CDR3 is TGTGCCAGCAGTGAGTTGCGACAAATCCAAGAGACCCAGTACTTC.

The chain combines TRBV6-1 with TRBJ1-5; D is perhaps TRBD1 (6 bases). Trimming removed 1 base at V and 7 bases at J, with 11 bases between. From germline, CDR1 is MNHNS and CDR2 SASEGT. The CDR3 extends over 14 amino acids. The CDR3 loop reads CASSEDREWQPQHF. The CDR3 DNA reads TGTGCCAGCAGTGAAGACAGGGAGTGGCAGCCCCAGCATTTT.

The chain joins TRBV10-3 to TRBJ1-2; 9 bases line up with TRBD1. CDR3 length: 12 amino acids. J lost 8 bases, V lost 6 bases, and 4 bases had no gene match. From germline, CDR1 is ENHRY and CDR2 SYGVKD. CDR3 sequence: CAISRTGAGYTF. In DNA, the CDR3 is TGTGCCATCAGCCGGACAGGGGCGGGCTACACCTTC.

The chain links TRBV2 to TRBJ1-1; D is perhaps TRBD1 (6 bases). Trimming took off 10 bases at V and 2 bases at J, with 14 bases between the two ends. This CDR3 has 13 residues. Per the germline V gene, CDR1 is SNHLY and CDR2 is FYNNEI. As DNA, the CDR3 is TGTGCCACCGGGGACACCTTCAACACTGAAGCTTTCTTT. Translating gives CATGDTFNTEAFF.

This chain joins TRBV6-4 and TRBJ2-1; maybe TRBD1 (6 bases). This CDR3 region has 15 residues. Germline CDR1 and CDR2: MRHNA and SNTAGT. The germline V and J ends were trimmed by 4 bases and 7 bases, with 17 bases remaining between them. The CDR3 DNA reads TGTGCCAGCAGTGTGCGACAGGCAGAGGGTAATGAGCAGTTCTTC. Translation: CASSVRQAEGNEQFF.

The chain uses TRBV7-9 and TRBJ2-1, with 12 bases identical to TRBD2. CDR1 and CDR2 from the germline V gene are SEHNR and FQNEAQ (reference sequence). V lost 4 bases and J lost 5; bases outside the gene matches: 15. CDR3 size: 19 residues. The CDR3 DNA reads as TGTGCCAGCAGCTATTTGACTAGCGGGAGCTTTGCGGCAAACAATGAGCAGTTCTTC. Translated, it gives CASSYLTSGSFAANNEQFF.

The chain joins TRBV2 to TRBJ2-7; 11 nucleotides agree with TRBD2. The CDR3 contains 13 residues. Germline lookup yields CDR1 SNHLY and CDR2 FYNNEI. J gave up 2 bases and V 8 bases, and 2 bases lay outside the gene matches. The CDR3 region has the DNA TGTGCCAGCGTAGCGGGAGGGCCCTACGAGCAGTACTTC. It specifies CASVAGGPYEQYF.

The chain couples TRBV27 to TRBJ2-1, with 10 bases matching TRBD2. Germline lookup yields CDR1 MNHEY and CDR2 SMNVEV (reference sequence). V trimming: 5 bases; J trimming: 5 bases; junction bases outside the gene matches: 12. CDR3 size: 17 residues. The CDR3 nucleotides read TGTGCCAGCAGTCCACGGGGAGCGGGAGGGCTGAACAATGAGCAGTTCTTC. As protein: CASSPRGAGGLNNEQFF.

This clone was recorded once. The chain recombines TRBV4-2 with TRBJ2-2, with 9 bases fitting TRBD2. The CDR3 length is 20 residues. The J segment lost 5 bases and the V segment lost 3 bases, leaving 19 bases of the junction unmatched. Germline values: CDR1 LGHNA, CDR2 YNFKEQ. The CDR3 loop is CASSQGGGLANFFYTGELFF. The CDR3 nucleotides read TGTGCCAGCAGCCAGGGGGGGGGACTAGCCAATTTTTTTTATACCGGGGAGCTGTTTTTT.

The J gene is TRBJ2-5, the V gene TRBV5-1; tentatively, D is TRBD1 (5 bases). This CDR3 region has 15 residues. CDR1 is SGHRS and CDR2 is YFSETQ in the germline V gene. Trimming took 0 bases from V and 7 from J, leaving 16 bases between them. The CDR3 DNA reads as TGCGCCAGCAGCTTGGGGGTCGGCGGCCAGGGGACCCAGTACTTC. Translating gives CASSLGVGGQGTQYF.